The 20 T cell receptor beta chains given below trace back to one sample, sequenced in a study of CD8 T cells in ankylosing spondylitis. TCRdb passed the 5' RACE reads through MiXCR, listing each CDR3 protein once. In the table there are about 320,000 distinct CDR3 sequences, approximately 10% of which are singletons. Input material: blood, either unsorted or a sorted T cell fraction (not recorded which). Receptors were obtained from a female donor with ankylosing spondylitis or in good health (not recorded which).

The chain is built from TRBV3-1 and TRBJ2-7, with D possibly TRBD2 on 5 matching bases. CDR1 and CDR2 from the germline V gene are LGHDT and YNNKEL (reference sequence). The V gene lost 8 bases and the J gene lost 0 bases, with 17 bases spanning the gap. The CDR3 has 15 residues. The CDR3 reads CASCRGQVPSYEQYF. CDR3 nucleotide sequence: TGTGCCAGCTGCCGCGGGCAGGTGCCCTCCTACGAGCAGTACTTC.

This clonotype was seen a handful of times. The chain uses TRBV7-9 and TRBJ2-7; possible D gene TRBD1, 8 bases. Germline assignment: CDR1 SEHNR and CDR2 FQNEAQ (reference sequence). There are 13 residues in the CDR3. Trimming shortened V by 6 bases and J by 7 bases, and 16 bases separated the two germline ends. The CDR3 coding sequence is TGTGCCAGCAGTTCTACAGGGGGAGGGGAGCAGTACTTC. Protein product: CASSSTGGGEQYF.

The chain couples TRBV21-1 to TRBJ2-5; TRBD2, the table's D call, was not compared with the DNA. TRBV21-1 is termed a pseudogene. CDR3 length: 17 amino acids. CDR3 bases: TGTGCCAGCAGTCAACTTTATGGCCAGGGCCTCCAAGAGACCCAGTACTTC. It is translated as CASSQLYGQGLQETQYF.

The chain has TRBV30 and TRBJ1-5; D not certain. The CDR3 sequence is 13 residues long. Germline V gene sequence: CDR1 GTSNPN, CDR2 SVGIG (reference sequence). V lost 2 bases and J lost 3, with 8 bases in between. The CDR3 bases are TGTGCCTGGAGTCGACCGCCCAATCAGCCCCAGCATTTT. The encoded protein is CAWSRPPNQPQHF.

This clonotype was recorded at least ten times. The CDR3 loop is CASRQLATTDTQYF. The CDR3 DNA is TGCGCCAGCAGACAACTAGCGACCACAGATACGCAGTATTTT. The chain links TRBV5-1 to TRBJ2-3; TRBD2 matches 7 bases. The CDR3 has 14 amino acids. Trimming at V came to 5 bases and at J to 2 bases, leaving 5 bases not matched to a gene. Germline CDR1 SGHRS, CDR2 YFSETQ.

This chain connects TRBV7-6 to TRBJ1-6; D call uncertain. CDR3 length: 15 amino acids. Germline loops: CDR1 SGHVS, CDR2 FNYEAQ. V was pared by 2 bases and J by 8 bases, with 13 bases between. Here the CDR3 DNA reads TGTGCCAGCAGCTTAAACGCGGGGAGAGATTCACCCCTCCACTTT. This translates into CASSLNAGRDSPLHF.

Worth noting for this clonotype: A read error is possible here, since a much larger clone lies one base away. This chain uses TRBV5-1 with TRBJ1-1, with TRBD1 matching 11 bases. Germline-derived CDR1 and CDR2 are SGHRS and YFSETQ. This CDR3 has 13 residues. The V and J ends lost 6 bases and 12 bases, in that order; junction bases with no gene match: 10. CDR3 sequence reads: CASTSPGQGVPFF. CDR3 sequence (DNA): TGCGCCAGCACCTCACCGGGACAGGGGGTCCCTTTCTTT.

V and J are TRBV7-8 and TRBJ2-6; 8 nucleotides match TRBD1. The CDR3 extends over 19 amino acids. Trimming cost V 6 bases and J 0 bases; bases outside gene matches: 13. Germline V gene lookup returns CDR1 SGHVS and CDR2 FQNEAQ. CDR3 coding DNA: TGTGCCAGCAGTAGTCCCGGGACAGGCCTGATCTCTGGGGCCAACGTCCTGACTTTC. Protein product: CASSSPGTGLISGANVLTF.

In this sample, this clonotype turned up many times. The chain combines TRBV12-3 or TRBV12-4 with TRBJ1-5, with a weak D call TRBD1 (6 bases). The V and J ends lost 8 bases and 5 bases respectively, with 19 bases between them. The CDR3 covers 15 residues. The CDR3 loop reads CASGRGNWGDQPQHF. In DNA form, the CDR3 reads TGTGCCAGCGGAAGGGGGAACTGGGGGGATCAGCCCCAGCATTTT.

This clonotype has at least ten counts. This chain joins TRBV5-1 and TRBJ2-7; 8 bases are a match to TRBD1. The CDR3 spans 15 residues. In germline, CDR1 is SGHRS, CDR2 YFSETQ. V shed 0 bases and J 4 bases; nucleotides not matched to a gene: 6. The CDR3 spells CASSLGQGTFYEQYF. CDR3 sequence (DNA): TGCGCCAGCAGCTTGGGACAGGGGACGTTTTACGAGCAGTACTTC. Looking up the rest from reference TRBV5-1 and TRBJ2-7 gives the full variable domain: KAGVTQTPRYLIKTRGQQVTLSCSPISGHRSVSWYQQTPGQGLQFLFEYFSETQRNKGNFPGRFSGRQFSNSRSEMNVSTLELGDSALYLCASSLGQGTFYEQYFGPGTRLTVT.

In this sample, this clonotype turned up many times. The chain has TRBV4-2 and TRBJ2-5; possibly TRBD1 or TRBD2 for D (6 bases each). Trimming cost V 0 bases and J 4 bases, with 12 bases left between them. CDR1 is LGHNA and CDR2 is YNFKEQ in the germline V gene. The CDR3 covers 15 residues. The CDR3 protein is CASSQDLGGRETQYF. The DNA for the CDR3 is TGTGCCAGCAGCCAAGATCTGGGGGGCCGAGAGACCCAGTACTTC.

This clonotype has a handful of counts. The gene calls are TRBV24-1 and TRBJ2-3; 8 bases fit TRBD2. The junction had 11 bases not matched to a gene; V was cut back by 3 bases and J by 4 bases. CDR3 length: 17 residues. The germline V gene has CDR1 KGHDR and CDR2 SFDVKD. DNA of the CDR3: TGTGCCACCAGTGATCCTTCGGGACTAGGGGGGGCAGATACGCAGTATTTT. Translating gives CATSDPSGLGGADTQYF.

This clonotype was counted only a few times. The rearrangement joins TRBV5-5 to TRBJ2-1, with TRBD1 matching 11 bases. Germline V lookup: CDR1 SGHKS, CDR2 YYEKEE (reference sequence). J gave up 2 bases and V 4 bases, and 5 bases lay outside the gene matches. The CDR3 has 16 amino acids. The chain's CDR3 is CASSPSGQGAYNEQFF. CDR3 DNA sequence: TGTGCCAGCAGCCCCTCGGGACAGGGGGCCTACAATGAGCAGTTCTTC.

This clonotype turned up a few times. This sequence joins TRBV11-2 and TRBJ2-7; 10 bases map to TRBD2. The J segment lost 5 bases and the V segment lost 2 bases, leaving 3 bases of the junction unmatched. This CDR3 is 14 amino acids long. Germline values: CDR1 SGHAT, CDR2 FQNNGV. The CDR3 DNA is TGTGCCAGCAGCTTACTAGCGGGAGTGGACGAGCAGTACTTC. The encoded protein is CASSLLAGVDEQYF.

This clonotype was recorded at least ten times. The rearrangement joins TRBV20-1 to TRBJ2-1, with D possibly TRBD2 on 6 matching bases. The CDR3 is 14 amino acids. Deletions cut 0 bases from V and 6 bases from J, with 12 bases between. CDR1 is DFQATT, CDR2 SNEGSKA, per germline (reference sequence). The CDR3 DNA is TGCAGTGCTAGAGATTCACTAGCCAGCAATGAGCAGTTCTTC. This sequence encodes CSARDSLASNEQFF.

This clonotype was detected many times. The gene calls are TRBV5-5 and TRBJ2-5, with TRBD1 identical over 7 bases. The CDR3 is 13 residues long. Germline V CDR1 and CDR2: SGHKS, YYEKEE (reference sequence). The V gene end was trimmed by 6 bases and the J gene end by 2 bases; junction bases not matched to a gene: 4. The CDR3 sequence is CASTVTGQETQYF. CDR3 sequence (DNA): TGTGCCAGCACCGTGACAGGGCAAGAGACCCAGTACTTC.

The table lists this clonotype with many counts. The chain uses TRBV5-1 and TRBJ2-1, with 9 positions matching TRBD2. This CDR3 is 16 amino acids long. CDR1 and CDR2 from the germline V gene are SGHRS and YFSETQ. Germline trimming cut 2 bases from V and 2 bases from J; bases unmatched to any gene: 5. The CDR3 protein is CASSLALAGTYNEQFF. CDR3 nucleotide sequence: TGCGCCAGCAGCTTAGCTCTAGCGGGGACCTACAATGAGCAGTTCTTC.

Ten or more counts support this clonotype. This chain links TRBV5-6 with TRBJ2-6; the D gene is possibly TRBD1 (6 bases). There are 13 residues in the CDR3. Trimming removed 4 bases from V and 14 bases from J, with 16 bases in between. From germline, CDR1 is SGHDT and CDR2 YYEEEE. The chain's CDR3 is CASSVLTGPFLTF. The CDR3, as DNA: TGTGCCAGCAGCGTATTAACAGGGCCTTTCCTGACTTTC.

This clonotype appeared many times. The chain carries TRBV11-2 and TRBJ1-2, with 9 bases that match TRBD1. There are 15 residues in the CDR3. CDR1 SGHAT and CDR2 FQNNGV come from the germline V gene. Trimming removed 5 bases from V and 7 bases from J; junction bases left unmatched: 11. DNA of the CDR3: TGTGCCAGCAGCCCAGGGGGGACAGGGTTAATTGGCTACACCTTC. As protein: CASSPGGTGLIGYTF. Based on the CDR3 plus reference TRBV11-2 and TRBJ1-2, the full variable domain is EAGVAQSPRYKIIEKRQSVAFWCNPISGHATLYWYQQILGQGPKLLIQFQNNGVVDDSQLPKDRFSAERLKGVDSTLKIQPAKLEDSAVYLCASSPGGTGLIGYTFGSGTRLTVV.

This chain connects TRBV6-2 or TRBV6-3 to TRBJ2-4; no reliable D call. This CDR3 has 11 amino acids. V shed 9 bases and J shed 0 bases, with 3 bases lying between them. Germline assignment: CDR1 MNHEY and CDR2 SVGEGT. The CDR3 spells CARPAKNIQYF. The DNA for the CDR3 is TGTGCCAGGCCAGCCAAAAACATTCAGTACTTC.